This record covers a single T cell receptor beta chain. Antigen: not known. Trimming stripped 3 bases from V and 5 bases from J, with 8 bases between. CDR3 length: 13 residues. This sample is part of a study of post-analysis software for immune sequencing data. cDNA libraries for TCR beta contained unique molecular identifiers. TCRdb redid the calling of the PCR reads with MiXCR, one entry per CDR3 protein. In the table there are 550,000 to 700,000 distinct CDR3 sequences, 44% of which are singletons. Study observations and caveats: Roughly 5 TRBV segments (TRBV5-6, TRBV5-1 and TRBV20-1 among them) occurred more frequently in patients than in controls.

The TCR sequence derives from a girl between 10 and 17 years old with multiple sclerosis. This sequence joins TRBV12-3 or TRBV12-4 and TRBJ2-1; unclear D gene. The material sequenced was blood. The CDR3: CASSFRLDNEQFF. CDR3 nucleotide sequence: TGTGCCAGCAGTTTTAGACTCGACAATGAGCAGTTCTTC.